Given below is one TCR beta chain in context. Reverse transcription of roughly 0.5 to 1 ug RNA was performed with random hexamers. Each CDR3 protein gets one entry after TCRdb re-called the immunoSEQ multiplex PCR reads with MiXCR. Here the sample spans 55,000 to 70,000 distinct CDR3 sequences, over 90% being singletons. This entry comes from a study of CD8 T cells in Susac syndrome. Negative isolation was applied to CD8+ and CD4+ T cells, and FACS enrichment was applied to TEMRA cells. The V and J ends lost 5 bases and 4 bases respectively, with 14 bases between them. The CDR3 contains 14 residues. Germline V gene lookup returns CDR1 SEHNR and CDR2 FQNEAQ (reference sequence).

The sequenced sample consisted of CD8+ T cells from PBMCs. The clonotype was recovered from a human donor in good health. This chain connects TRBV7-9 to TRBJ1-2; possibly TRBD1 for D (5 bases). The CDR3: CASSHPGQTYGYTF. The DNA of the CDR3 is TGTGCCAGCAGCCACCCGGGGCAGACCTATGGCTACACCTTC. Filled out from reference TRBV7-9 and TRBJ1-2, the complete variable domain reads DTGVSQNPRHKITKRGQNVTFRCDPISEHNRLYWYRQTLGQGPEFLTYFQNEAQLEKSRLLSDRFSAERPKGSFSTLEIQRTEQGDSAMYLCASSHPGQTYGYTFGSGTRLTVV.